This T cell receptor beta chain emerged from a study of cytomegalovirus exposure and HLA in healthy donors. CDR3 size: 19 residues. J lost 2 bases, V lost 5 bases, and 12 bases had no gene match. Germline V lookup: CDR1 LNHDA, CDR2 SQIVND (reference sequence). The PCR made use of 60 Vbeta and 13 Jbeta primers. The data were produced by immunoSEQ multiplex PCR, yet TCRdb's version contains in-frame clones alone and is incomplete. The data show about 190,000 clones, more than 85% seen once. Sequencing was performed on PBMCs. This clonotype originated in a woman aged 18-35 years in good health and CMV-seronegative. This chain uses TRBV19 with TRBJ2-1; 13 positions agree with TRBD2. The CDR3 DNA follows: TGTGCCAGTAGTCAAACTAGCGGGGGGGCCCTTGGCGCCTACAATGAGCAGTTCTTC. Protein sequence: CASSQTSGGALGAYNEQFF.